Sequencing of this T cell receptor beta chain was carried out in a study of cytomegalovirus exposure and HLA in healthy donors. It was with 60 Vbeta and 13 Jbeta primers that the PCR ran. Assay: immunoSEQ multiplex PCR; the TCRdb copy retains only in-frame clones and omits some. Of over 100,000 clones listed, around three fifths are singletons. J gave up 4 bases and V 7 bases, and 9 bases lay outside the gene matches. This CDR3 spans 14 amino acids. Germline V gene data show CDR1 as LNHDA and CDR2 as SQIVND (reference sequence). Broader study findings: For presence/absence analyses, sequencing depth was assumed to be roughly uniform across donors.

In the case of this clone: Its specificity is not known.

The chain carries TRBV19 and TRBJ1-2; TRBD1 matches 7 bases. The TCR comes from a woman aged 40 to 49 in good health and CMV-seropositive. Material for sequencing was PBMCs. The CDR3 spells CASTPGQEGYGYTF. The CDR3 DNA reads TGTGCCAGTACGCCCGGACAGGAAGGCTATGGCTACACCTTC.